Each of the 28 T cell receptor beta chains below was sequenced from the same sample in a study of radiotherapy plus CTLA-4 blockade in lung cancer. Produced via immunoSEQ multiplex PCR; TCRdb's table is partial and in-frame only. The sample shows tens of thousands of clones, approximately 77% of them seen only once. The source material was peripheral blood, sampled from a patient treated with radiotherapy plus ipilimumab. The receptors shown here come from a human donor with non-small cell lung cancer whose response to radiotherapy plus ipilimumab could not be evaluated.

The chain joins TRBV5-6 to TRBJ1-2; D is perhaps TRBD1 (5 bases). From germline, CDR1 is SGHDT and CDR2 YYEEEE. This CDR3 has 16 amino acids. The V and J ends lost 0 bases and 2 bases respectively, with 14 bases between them. For the CDR3, the DNA is TGTGCCAGCAGCTTGGGGCAGGGAGGATCAAACTATGGCTACACCTTC. As protein: CASSLGQGGSNYGYTF.

The V call is TRBV6-1, the J call TRBJ1-4; TRBD1 might be the D (5 bases). Germline assignment: CDR1 MNHNS and CDR2 SASEGT. V was pared by 5 bases and J by 0 bases, with 10 bases between. This CDR3 is 15 amino acids long. CDR3: CASSKHRPTNEKLFF. The CDR3 bases are TGTGCCAGCAGTAAGCACAGGCCAACTAATGAAAAACTGTTTTTT.

This sequence joins TRBV9 and TRBJ2-2; D is uncertain. V lost 2 bases and J lost 8, with 7 bases in between. This CDR3 is built from 12 residues. From germline, CDR1 is SGDLS and CDR2 YYNGEE. CDR3 coding DNA: TGTGCCAGCAGCGTTCTATCGGGGGAGCTGTTTTTT. Residues: CASSVLSGELFF.

V usage is TRBV6-6 and J usage is TRBJ1-2; TRBD1 aligns across 8 bases. The J segment lost 3 bases and the V segment lost 6 bases, leaving 6 bases of the junction unmatched. The CDR3 sequence is 14 residues long. Per germline, CDR1 MNHNY and CDR2 SVGAGI (reference sequence). This CDR3 is CASSRTGNYYGYTF. In DNA form, the CDR3 reads TGTGCCAGCAGCAGGACAGGGAACTACTATGGCTACACCTTC.

The V gene is TRBV28, the J gene TRBJ1-4, with a weak D call TRBD1 (6 bases). V shed 5 bases and J shed 0 bases, with 10 bases lying between them. The CDR3 contains 15 residues. The germline CDR1 and CDR2 sequences are MDHEN and SYDVKM. The CDR3 region is CASSRTGSTNEKLFF. CDR3 sequence (DNA): TGTGCCAGCAGTCGCACAGGGTCAACTAATGAAAAACTGTTTTTT.

The chain recombines TRBV5-1 with TRBJ2-5; the D gene is possibly TRBD1 (6 bases). V dropped 4 bases and J dropped 9 bases, with 16 bases sitting between them. This CDR3 is built from 13 residues. Germline lookup yields CDR1 SGHRS and CDR2 YFSETQ. CDR3 loop: CASSGGQSTAQYF. As DNA, the CDR3 is TGCGCCAGCAGCGGAGGACAGTCCACGGCCCAGTACTTC.

The chain recombines TRBV4-3 with TRBJ1-1, with D tentatively TRBD1 (5 bases). The CDR3 runs 12 residues. V gave up 1 base and J gave up 8 bases, with 8 bases separating them. Germline CDR1 LGHNA, CDR2 YSLEER. The CDR3 region is CASSQGRTEAFF. CDR3 sequence (DNA): TGCGCCAGCAGCCAAGGAAGGACAGAAGCTTTCTTT.

The chain joins TRBV7-2 to TRBJ2-5; possible D gene TRBD2, 5 bases. There are 16 residues in the CDR3. Germline values: CDR1 SGHTA, CDR2 FQGNSA. Trimming pared 3 bases from V and 2 bases from J, leaving 16 bases between. The chain's CDR3 is CASSFERTARQETQYF. CDR3 DNA: TGTGCCAGCAGCTTTGAGCGGACCGCAAGACAAGAGACCCAGTACTTC.

This clone occurred once. The V call is TRBV7-2, the J call TRBJ2-5; D is uncertain. The last part of the DNA fits TRBJ2-7 better; the J call may be wrong. The CDR3 covers 11 residues. Germline V gene sequence: CDR1 SGHTA, CDR2 FQGNSA. The CDR3 bases are TGTGCCAGCAGCTCCTACTACGAGCAGTACTTC. It translates to CASSSYYEQYF.

This clone has a handful of counts. The rearrangement uses TRBV5-1 and TRBJ1-2, with TRBD1 identical over 10 bases. The junction had 7 bases not matched to a gene; V was cut back by 4 bases and J by 7 bases. Per germline, CDR1 SGHRS and CDR2 YFSETQ. The CDR3 sequence is 14 residues long. The CDR3 here is CASSRDRGQAGYTF. In DNA, the CDR3 is TGCGCCAGCAGCCGCGACAGGGGGCAGGCTGGCTACACCTTC. The full variable domain, with the rest looked up from reference TRBV5-1 and TRBJ1-2, is KAGVTQTPRYLIKTRGQQVTLSCSPISGHRSVSWYQQTPGQGLQFLFEYFSETQRNKGNFPGRFSGRQFSNSRSEMNVSTLELGDSALYLCASSRDRGQAGYTFGSGTRLTVV.

There are a few counts of this clone. The chain carries TRBV7-2 and TRBJ2-1, with a weak D call TRBD1 (8 bases). CDR3 length: 16 amino acids. In germline, CDR1 is SGHTA, CDR2 FQGNSA. The V gene lost 5 bases and the J gene lost 2 bases, with 16 bases spanning the gap. CDR3 loop: CASSANRGGTYNEQFF. CDR3 DNA sequence: TGTGCCAGCAGCGCAAACAGGGGGGGAACCTACAATGAGCAGTTCTTC. The variable domain in full, with the rest retrieved from reference TRBV7-2 and TRBJ2-1, is GAGVSQSPSNKVTEKGKDVELRCDPISGHTALYWYRQSLGQGLEFLIYFQGNSAPDKSGLPSDRFSAERTGGSVSTLTIQRTQQEDSAVYLCASSANRGGTYNEQFFGPGTRLTVL.

The chain has TRBV5-1 and TRBJ2-7; D not certain. The CDR3 runs to 14 residues. Between the trimmed V and J ends, which lost 0 bases and 2 bases, there was a span of 9 bases. Germline CDR1 and CDR2: SGHRS and YFSETQ. The DNA for the CDR3 is TGCGCCAGCAGCTTGGGGTCAGTCGCCTACGAGCAGTACTTC. It yields the protein CASSLGSVAYEQYF.

The chain joins TRBV11-3 to TRBJ2-1, with D maybe TRBD2 (7 bases). Per germline, CDR1 SGHNT and CDR2 YENEEA. The CDR3 extends over 16 amino acids. Trimming shortened V by 0 bases and J by 7 bases, and 16 bases separated the two germline ends. CDR3 in DNA: TGTGCCAGCAGCTTAGAAGTAGGGGGAGGGCAGAATGAGCAGTTCTTC. Protein sequence: CASSLEVGGGQNEQFF.

The CDR3 loop reads CASSPRGTINTGELFF. The CDR3 nucleotides are TGTGCCAGCTCACCACGGGGGACTATTAACACCGGGGAGCTGTTTTTT. The chain couples TRBV18 to TRBJ2-2, with 7 bases aligning to TRBD2. CDR1 is KGHSH, CDR2 LQKENI, per germline. Germline trimming cut 1 base from V and 2 bases from J; bases unmatched to any gene: 4. The CDR3 consists of 16 residues.

This clone is categorized as medium-sized (0.01 to 0.1%). The chain joins TRBV5-8 to TRBJ1-1; D is perhaps TRBD1 (6 bases). V dropped 4 bases and J dropped 4 bases, with 17 bases sitting between them. This CDR3 comprises 15 residues. Germline values: CDR1 SGHTS, CDR2 YDEGEE. CDR3 protein: CASSAVGAGPTEAFF. The CDR3 DNA reads TGTGCCAGCAGCGCGGTGGGGGCAGGGCCCACTGAAGCTTTCTTT.

The genes are TRBV11-2 and TRBJ2-1; D unclear. V gave up 3 bases and J gave up 5 bases, with 11 bases separating them. CDR3 size: 14 residues. CDR1 and CDR2 (germline): SGHAT, FQNNGV. The CDR3 DNA reads as TGTGCCAGCAGCTTTCAGGCTTCGGACAATGAGCAGTTCTTC. It yields the protein CASSFQASDNEQFF. The full variable domain, in which reference TRBV11-2 and TRBJ2-1 provide the parts outside the CDR3, is EAGVAQSPRYKIIEKRQSVAFWCNPISGHATLYWYQQILGQGPKLLIQFQNNGVVDDSQLPKDRFSAERLKGVDSTLKIQPAKLEDSAVYLCASSFQASDNEQFFGPGTRLTVL.

The chain is built from TRBV19 and TRBJ2-3; 9 bases fit TRBD1. CDR3 length: 15 residues. The germline gives CDR1 LNHDA, CDR2 SQIVND (reference sequence). Trimming cost V 6 bases and J 0 bases; bases outside gene matches: 4. CDR3 nucleotide sequence: TGTGCCAGTAGGGACAGGGGTTTTAGCACAGATACGCAGTATTTT. It translates to CASRDRGFSTDTQYF. The full variable domain, in which reference TRBV19 and TRBJ2-3 provide the parts outside the CDR3, is DGGITQSPKYLFRKEGQNVTLSCEQNLNHDAMYWYRQDPGQGLRLIYYSQIVNDFQKGDIAEGYSVSREKKESFPLTVTSAQKNPTAFYLCASRDRGFSTDTQYFGPGTRLTVL.

The V call is TRBV15, the J call TRBJ2-5; D may be TRBD2 (6 bases). Trimming removed 0 bases at V and 5 bases at J, with 16 bases between. This CDR3 is 16 amino acids long. The germline CDR1 and CDR2 sequences are LNHNV and YYDKDF (reference sequence). Here the CDR3 reads CATSRERGIGFETQYF. The CDR3 DNA is TGTGCCACCAGCAGAGAGCGCGGGATTGGCTTCGAGACCCAGTACTTC. Combining the CDR3 with reference TRBV15 and TRBJ2-5 gives the whole variable domain DAMVIQNPRYQVTQFGKPVTLSCSQTLNHNVMYWYQQKSSQAPKLLFHYYDKDFNNEADTPDNFQSRRPNTSFCFLDIRSPGLGDTAMYLCATSRERGIGFETQYFGPGTRLLVL.

This chain connects TRBV19 to TRBJ1-5; D is possibly TRBD1 (6 bases). The CDR3 runs to 15 residues. Trimming removed 6 bases at V and 4 bases at J, with 16 bases between. CDR1 is LNHDA and CDR2 is SQIVND in the germline V gene (reference sequence). CDR3 residues: CASRVLLTGNQPQHF. DNA of the CDR3: TGTGCCAGTAGAGTTCTACTCACAGGGAATCAGCCCCAGCATTTT.

This chain connects TRBV11-3 to TRBJ2-2; maybe TRBD1 (5 bases). There are 12 residues in the CDR3. Germline V gene lookup returns CDR1 SGHNT and CDR2 YENEEA. V lost 6 bases to trimming and J lost 4 bases, with 6 bases between them. CDR3 sequence reads: CASSRGTGELFF. In DNA, the CDR3 is TGTGCCAGCAGTAGGGGCACCGGGGAGCTGTTTTTT.

The V call is TRBV5-8, the J call TRBJ2-1; perhaps TRBD1 as D (6 bases). Trimming shortened V by 4 bases and J by 0 bases, and 11 bases separated the two germline ends. The CDR3 totals 15 residues. CDR1 and CDR2 (germline): SGHTS, YDEGEE. The CDR3 loop reads CASSDTGSSYNEQFF. Written as DNA, the CDR3 is TGTGCCAGCAGCGATACAGGGAGCTCCTACAATGAGCAGTTCTTC.

This clone was recorded a few times. The rearrangement uses TRBV9 and TRBJ2-3; D unclear. The length of the CDR3 is 13 residues. Germline loops: CDR1 SGDLS, CDR2 YYNGEE. V lost 1 base and J 4 bases, leaving 7 bases between the germline ends. The CDR3 reads CASSVLYSDTQYF. The CDR3 DNA sequence: TGTGCCAGCAGCGTACTATACTCAGATACGCAGTATTTT.

The chain links TRBV6-5 to TRBJ1-1, with 7 bases that match TRBD1. The V gene's germline CDR1 is MNHEY and CDR2 SVGAGI. J gave up 3 bases and V 6 bases, and 4 bases lay outside the gene matches. The CDR3 extends over 13 amino acids. CDR3 amino acids: CASRRDSYTEAFF. The CDR3 DNA reads as TGTGCCAGCAGACGGGACAGTTACACTGAAGCTTTCTTT.

The chain employs TRBV6-4 and TRBJ2-1, with 7 bases identical to TRBD2. The CDR3 spans 17 residues. Germline V gene sequence: CDR1 MRHNA, CDR2 SNTAGT. With V trimmed by 0 bases and J by 9 bases, 14 bases remained unmatched. This CDR3 reads CASSDSGAGAPRSEQFF. The DNA of the CDR3 is TGTGCCAGCAGTGACTCCGGGGCGGGAGCCCCCCGGAGTGAGCAGTTCTTC.

The rearrangement links TRBV30 to TRBJ1-1; 9 nucleotides agree with TRBD1. Trimming cost V 2 bases and J 6 bases; bases outside gene matches: 10. Germline CDR1 and CDR2: GTSNPN and SVGIG (reference sequence). This CDR3 is 15 amino acids long. CDR3 sequence (DNA): TGTGCCTGGAGTCTACCGCTCGGGACAGGGTCTGAAGCTTTCTTT. It yields the protein CAWSLPLGTGSEAFF.

The chain uses TRBV6-5 and TRBJ2-7, with 7 nucleotides matching TRBD2. Germline-derived CDR1 and CDR2 are MNHEY and SVGAGI. The CDR3 runs to 15 residues. After removal of 2 bases from V and 4 bases from J, the junction contained 8 bases not matched to a gene. The CDR3 nucleotides read TGTGCCAGCAGTTACGGTGCGGGAGTGGGGTACGAGCAGTACTTC. Residues: CASSYGAGVGYEQYF.

The gene calls are TRBV7-9 and TRBJ2-6; D not resolved. The ends were cut back, 1 base at V and 0 bases at J, with 7 bases in the middle. The CDR3 has 16 residues. CDR1 and CDR2 (germline): SEHNR, FQNEAQ (reference sequence). Written as DNA, the CDR3 is TGTGCCAGCAGCTTAGGTCGCGACTCTGGGGCCAACGTCCTGACTTTC. It yields the protein CASSLGRDSGANVLTF.

The chain combines TRBV7-9 with TRBJ1-2; 8 bases map to TRBD1. This CDR3 contains 14 residues. Germline V CDR1 and CDR2: SEHNR, FQNEAQ (reference sequence). V dropped 5 bases and J dropped 7; count of bases not matched to a gene: 9. The CDR3 nucleotides read TGTGCCAGCAGCAAGGACAGGGTTGGTCCTGGCTACACCTTC. This translates into CASSKDRVGPGYTF.